The clone carrying this T cell receptor (beta chain) was seen at least ten times. The antigen remains undetermined. TCRdb re-called the 5' RACE reads with MiXCR, one entry per CDR3 protein. The sample has 200,000 to 250,000 distinct CDR3 sequences, about 10% seen once. This sample was included in a study of CD8 T cells in ankylosing spondylitis. Germline assignment: CDR1 SGHRS and CDR2 YFSETQ. The CDR3 consists of 16 residues. Between the trimmed V and J ends, which lost 0 bases and 2 bases, there was a span of 13 bases. Study-wide results and limits: Within peripheral blood, clones linked to disease were CD8+ and relatively rare.

The gene calls are TRBV5-1 and TRBJ2-3; unclear D gene. This sequence was found in a male donor with ankylosing spondylitis or in good health (not recorded which). The sequencing sample was made of blood, either unsorted or a sorted T cell fraction (not recorded which). The CDR3 reads CASSLEGRRITDTQYF. DNA of the CDR3: TGCGCCAGCAGCTTGGAGGGTCGCAGGATCACAGATACGCAGTATTTT.